The present TCR beta chain was sequenced within a study of identical twins. Addition of a universal primer site occurred through template switching, and cDNA carried unique molecular identifiers. TCRdb used MiXCR to reprocess the 5' RACE reads, holding one entry per CDR3 protein. The sample shows roughly 220,000 distinct CDR3 sequences, roughly 7.1% of them seen only once. Germline assignment: CDR1 LGHDT and CDR2 YNNKEL (reference sequence). Trimming removed 3 bases from V and 7 bases from J, with 13 bases in between. CDR3 size: 14 residues. This clonotype showed up just a few times. This same sample was also taken into another study, of T cells expressing NK-cell markers. This second study says: Top CD8+ clonotypes included the dominant CD3+CD56+NKG2C+ clonotypes in several donors.

Input material: CD8+ T cells sorted from blood. This chain links TRBV3-1 with TRBJ2-1; no clear D gene. This TCR derives from a woman younger than 30 in good health. The CDR3 nucleotides are TGTGCCAGCAGCCACAAGGAAAGTGATAATGAGCAGTTCTTC. Protein: CASSHKESDNEQFF.